This T cell receptor beta chain was captured by sequencing in a study of blood T cell repertoires in COVID-19. Study-wide background: The samples span acute and convalescent COVID-19 from the United States, Italy and Spain. T cells, B-cell-depleted T cells, or PBMCs supplied cDNA or gDNA.

Per the original methods: Using reference gene primer amplification, nucleated cell counts were estimated. Method: immunoSEQ multiplex PCR; TCRdb's copy keeps in-frame clones and lacks some. V, J and clone size are taken as reported in that table, and D and trimming were inferred from the DNA itself. In the table there are 150,000 to 200,000 clones, around 87% of which are singletons. CDR1 is SGHTA, CDR2 FQGNSA, per germline. V was clipped by 2 bases and J by 0 bases, with 8 bases between them. CDR3 length: 15 amino acids. The J gene is TRBJ2-1, the V gene TRBV7-2; D ambiguous. What was sequenced was peripheral blood. The TCR comes from a woman of 80 years or more in a cohort sampled during active or convalescent COVID-19. The CDR3 DNA sequence: TGTGCCAGCAGCTTAAAAACCAGCTCCTACAATGAGCAGTTCTTC. Translation: CASSLKTSSYNEQFF.